The rows below give T cell receptor beta chains drawn from one sample of a study of blood T cell repertoires in COVID-19. The assay was immunoSEQ multiplex PCR, and TCRdb's table has in-frame clones only and misses some. This repertoire shows about 75,000 clones, around nine tenths found once; its top ten account for approximately 19%. Material: peripheral blood. These receptor sequences come from a human donor in a cohort sampled during active COVID-19. CDR3s include the opening cysteine and the closing phenylalanine or tryptophan. A D gene is named only where the DNA matches it firmly. Some rows mark clone size as missing; the rest say once, few, many or name a class of expanded clone.

d_gene,v_gene,abundance,len,j_gene,CDR3nt,CDR3aa
.,TRBV14,once,16,TRBJ2-6,TGTGCCAGCAGCAAACTCCGAGCGGCTGGGGCCAACGTCCTGACTTTC,CASSKLRAAGANVLTF
TRBD1,TRBV12-5,.,18,TRBJ2-5,TGTGCTAGTGGTTTGGTACAGGCTCCGGGGACAGGTTCAGAGACCCAGTACTTC,CASGLVQAPGTGSETQYF
TRBD2,TRBV19,few,13,TRBJ2-3,TGTGCCAGTGGGACTAGCGGGAAGGATACGCAGTATTTT,CASGTSGKDTQYF
.,TRBV7-2,.,12,TRBJ1-1,TGTGCCAGCAGCCTTAGATCGGCTGAAGCTTTCTTT,CASSLRSAEAFF
.,TRBV5-1,.,13,TRBJ2-7,TGCGCCAGCAGCTTGGCCGAGCTGGACGAGCAGTACTTC,CASSLAELDEQYF
TRBD1,TRBV19,.,13,TRBJ1-5,TGTGCCAGTAAGGGACAGGGGGGTCAGCCCCAGCATTTT,CASKGQGGQPQHF
.,TRBV3-1/TRBV3-2,.,15,TRBJ1-1,TGTGCCAGCAGCCAAGCAGGACGGGTCGGACAAGAAGCTTTCTTT,CASSQAGRVGQEAFF
.,TRBV3-1/TRBV3-2,.,11,TRBJ1-6,TGTGCCAGCAGCCGCGGCAATCCCCTCCACTTT,CASSRGNPLHF
.,TRBV7-2,.,16,TRBJ2-2,TGTGCCAGCAGCCCAAGGGGGGGTGTGGGCACCGGGGAGCTGTTTTTT,CASSPRGGVGTGELFF
.,TRBV18,once,12,TRBJ2-7,TGTGCCAGCTCACCACAGAGAGCCGAGCAGTACTTC,CASSPQRAEQYF
.,TRBV5-1,.,14,TRBJ2-2,TGCGCCAGCAGCGCTAGCTCCGAAGGCGGGGAGCTGTTTTTT,CASSASSEGGELFF
TRBD1,TRBV5-4,.,16,TRBJ1-1,TGTGCCAGCAGCCCTGGACAGGGAGAATATATTACTGAAGCTTTCTTT,CASSPGQGEYITEAFF
.,TRBV2,once,15,TRBJ2-2,TGTGCCAGCAGATCCATCTGGCCAAACACCGGGGAGCTGTTTTTT,CASRSIWPNTGELFF
.,TRBV5-4,.,14,TRBJ2-5,TGTGCCAGCAGCTTGGCTACAGGTTCAGGGACCCAGTACTTC,CASSLATGSGTQYF
.,TRBV7-2,.,16,TRBJ1-2,TGTGCCAGCAGCCCCTTCGGGACATCCACTAACTATGGCTACACCTTC,CASSPFGTSTNYGYTF
.,TRBV5-1,few,15,TRBJ2-1,TGCGCCAGCAGCTTGTCAGGTAGCTCCTACAATGAGCAGTTCTTC,CASSLSGSSYNEQFF
TRBD1,TRBV6-1,.,15,TRBJ2-7,TGTGCCAGCAGTGAAGTAGGGACAGCTACCTACGAGCAGTACTTC,CASSEVGTATYEQYF
TRBD1,TRBV7-9,few,15,TRBJ1-2,TGTGCCAGCAGCCATTCGGCAGGGGGCTGGGGCGGCTACACCTTC,CASSHSAGGWGGYTF
.,TRBV7-2,.,14,TRBJ1-2,TGTGCCAGCAGCTTAGAAAGGGGTAACTATGGCTACACCTTC,CASSLERGNYGYTF
.,TRBV28,.,14,TRBJ2-2,TGTGCCAGCAGTTCCTACAGGGACACCGGGGAGCTGTTTTTT,CASSSYRDTGELFF
TRBD2,TRBV15,.,16,TRBJ2-3,TGTGCCACCAGCAGGACTAGCGGGGCAAGCACAGATACGCAGTATTTT,CATSRTSGASTDTQYF
.,TRBV10-3,.,11,TRBJ2-7,TGTGCCATCAGCCCGGGGTACGAGCAGTACTTC,CAISPGYEQYF
TRBD1,TRBV6-2/TRBV6-3,many,13,TRBJ1-2,TGTGCCAGCAGTGTGGGCCGACAGGGCTCCTCCAAATTC,CASSVGRQGSSKF
.,TRBV5-6,once,14,TRBJ2-5,TGTGCCAGCAGCCTGCGGGGGCCGGTCGAGACCCAGTACTTC,CASSLRGPVETQYF
.,TRBV4-1,.,14,TRBJ2-7,TGCGCCAGCAGCCAGGTAGAGGCATCCTACGAGCAGTACTTC,CASSQVEASYEQYF
TRBD1,TRBV24-1,once,14,TRBJ2-3,TGTGCCACCAGTGGACAGGGGCGCACAGATACGCAGTATTTT,CATSGQGRTDTQYF
TRBD1,TRBV12-5,.,15,TRBJ2-1,TGTGCTAGTTCGGGACAGGTTCTTTCCTACAATGAGCAGTTCTTC,CASSGQVLSYNEQFF
.,TRBV7-2,.,13,TRBJ2-3,TGTGCCAGCAGCCAGGACTACACAGATACGCAGTATTTT,CASSQDYTDTQYF
TRBD2,TRBV6-5,.,14,TRBJ2-7,TGTGCCAGCAGTTTGAAGCGGGGTTCCTACGAGCAGTACTTC,CASSLKRGSYEQYF
TRBD2,TRBV19,.,14,TRBJ2-7,TGTGCCCCGAATAGGGGAGGGCCGAGGTACGAGCAGTACTTC,CAPNRGGPRYEQYF
TRBD1,TRBV4-1,.,18,TRBJ1-1,TGCGCCAGCAGCCAAGGGGACGGGACAGGGTGGCGGAACACTGAAGCTTTCTTT,CASSQGDGTGWRNTEAFF